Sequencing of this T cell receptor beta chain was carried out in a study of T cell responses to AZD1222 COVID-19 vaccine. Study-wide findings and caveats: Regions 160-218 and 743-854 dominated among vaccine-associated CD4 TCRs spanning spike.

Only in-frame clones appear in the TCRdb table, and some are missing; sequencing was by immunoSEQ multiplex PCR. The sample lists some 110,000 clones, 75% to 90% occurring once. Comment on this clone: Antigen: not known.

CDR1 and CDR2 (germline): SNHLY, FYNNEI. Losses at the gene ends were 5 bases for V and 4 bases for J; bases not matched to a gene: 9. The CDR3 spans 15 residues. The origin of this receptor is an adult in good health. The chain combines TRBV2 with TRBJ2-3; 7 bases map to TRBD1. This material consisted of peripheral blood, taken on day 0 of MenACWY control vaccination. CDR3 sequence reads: CASSLQTGTADTQYF. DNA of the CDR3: TGTGCCAGCAGTCTTCAGACAGGGACGGCAGATACGCAGTATTTT.